This is a list of T cell receptor beta chains from one sample in a study of T-cell memory formation after mild COVID-19. In TCRdb, the 5' RACE reads were re-called with MiXCR into one record per CDR3 protein. The sample has about 150,000 distinct CDR3 sequences, about 25% seen once. Sequences were obtained from PBMCs or a T cell subset sorted from them (not recorded which). The receptors come from an adult woman who had mild COVID-19 (a few samples of this study predate the infection). Cell type and time point are not known. Each CDR3 is given with its conserved first and last residue. Each record gives: J gene, D gene, clone size, V gene, CDR3 protein, CDR3 DNA. The D gene is left open where the match is weak. The size entry is marked missing in some rows and otherwise reads once, few, many or a size class.

TRBJ2-3 | NA | NA | TRBV15 | CATAPGTSTDTQYF | TGTGCCACCGCGCCCGGGACTAGCACAGATACGCAGTATTTT
TRBJ1-5 | TRBD1 | NA | TRBV6-1 | CASSEGTGPNQPQHF | TGTGCCAGCAGTGAAGGGACAGGGCCGAATCAGCCCCAGCATTTT
TRBJ2-1 | TRBD1 | once | TRBV24-1 | CATSDWGQGGYNEQFF | TGTGCCACCAGTGATTGGGGACAGGGGGGTTACAATGAGCAGTTCTTC
TRBJ2-7 | TRBD2 | NA | TRBV7-9 | CASSPREETYEQYF | TGTGCCAGCAGCCCCCGGGAGGAGACCTACGAGCAGTACTTC
TRBJ2-5 | TRBD1 | NA | TRBV3-1 | CASSQDDRDRGYQETQYF | TGTGCCAGCAGCCAAGACGATCGGGACAGGGGCTACCAAGAGACCCAGTACTTC
TRBJ1-1 | TRBD1 | NA | TRBV27 | CASSTGTGRFEAFF | TGTGCCAGCAGTACGGGGACAGGGCGTTTCGAAGCTTTCTTT
TRBJ2-1 | TRBD2 | NA | TRBV15 | CATSATSGGSNEQFF | TGTGCCACCAGCGCAACTAGCGGGGGGTCCAATGAGCAGTTCTTC
TRBJ2-7 | NA | few | TRBV6-2/TRBV6-3 | CASSLTRSSYEQYF | TGTGCCAGCAGTTTGACTAGAAGCTCCTACGAGCAGTACTTC
TRBJ2-5 | NA | NA | TRBV6-1 | CASSEWALAQETQYF | TGTGCCAGCAGTGAATGGGCCTTGGCCCAGGAGACCCAGTACTTC
TRBJ2-7 | NA | few | TRBV4-3 | CASSQELNSGSYEQYF | TGCGCCAGCAGCCAAGAATTAAACTCGGGCTCCTACGAGCAGTACTTC
TRBJ2-3 | TRBD1 | NA | TRBV5-1 | CASSLGVGQPTDTQYF | TGCGCCAGCAGCTTGGGAGTGGGACAGCCTACAGATACGCAGTATTTT
TRBJ2-5 | TRBD1 | NA | TRBV6-2/TRBV6-3 | CASSLPRQGWETQYF | TGTGCCAGCAGCCTCCCCCGACAGGGGTGGGAGACCCAGTACTTC
TRBJ2-7 | NA | few | TRBV15 | CATRDIGAYEQYF | TGTGCCACCAGGGACATCGGGGCCTACGAGCAGTACTTC
TRBJ2-3 | TRBD1 | NA | TRBV27 | CASSGTGGSLFTDTQYF | TGTGCCAGTTCGGGGACAGGGGGTTCCCTTTTCACAGATACGCAGTATTTT
TRBJ1-2 | TRBD1 | few | TRBV4-1 | CASHSGQLSTNYGYTF | TGCGCCAGCCATTCGGGACAGCTCTCAACTAACTATGGCTACACCTTC
TRBJ1-1 | TRBD1 | few | TRBV7-8 | CASSSRTGRHTEAFF | TGTGCCAGCAGCTCAAGGACAGGGAGGCACACTGAAGCTTTCTTT
TRBJ2-7 | NA | few | TRBV9 | CASSVDTGKTYEQYF | TGTGCCAGCAGCGTAGATACAGGTAAAACCTACGAGCAGTACTTC
TRBJ2-7 | TRBD2 | NA | TRBV7-8 | CASSSRPRREGGYEQYF | TGTGCCAGCAGCTCCCGCCCGAGGCGGGAGGGCGGCTACGAGCAGTACTTC
TRBJ2-1 | NA | NA | TRBV24-1 | CATSDFRGAYNEQFF | TGTGCCACCAGTGATTTCCGGGGAGCCTACAATGAGCAGTTCTTC
TRBJ2-7 | TRBD1 | NA | TRBV5-1 | CDSSFDRGNSYEQYF | TGCGACAGCAGCTTTGACAGGGGAAACTCCTACGAGCAGTACTTC
TRBJ1-1 | TRBD1 | many | TRBV5-1 | CASSLGQGGTEAFF | TGCGCCAGCAGCTTGGGGCAGGGGGGCACTGAAGCTTTCTTT
TRBJ1-1 | NA | NA | TRBV12-3/TRBV12-4 | CASSPHRVTIEAFF | TGTGCCAGCAGCCCTCACAGGGTCACCATAGAAGCTTTCTTT
TRBJ2-7 | NA | NA | TRBV19 | CASRPKASYEQYF | TGTGCCAGCCGCCCAAAGGCATCCTACGAGCAGTACTTC
TRBJ2-5 | TRBD2 | few | TRBV7-6 | CASSSLPGLAGGIEETQYF | TGTGCCAGCAGCTCACTGCCGGGACTAGCGGGAGGGATAGAAGAGACCCAGTACTTC